This paragraph reports one TCR beta chain. Antigen specificity is unknown. This specimen comes from a study of T cell repertoires in cytomegalovirus infection. Looking at the study overall: CMV epitopes, recently identified HLA-C-restricted and well-studied HLA-B-restricted, were used. CMV infection and matching HLA type were both indicated by public TCR beta signatures.

Points from the study as a whole: Within the response measured ex vivo, HLA-C-restricted CMV-specific TCR beta clonotypes were dominant.

The CDR3 runs to 17 residues. Germline CDR1 SGHTA, CDR2 FQGNSA. The junction had 20 bases not matched to a gene; V was cut back by 10 bases and J by 5 bases. TCRdb independently ran MiXCR on the reads; one entry per CDR3 protein. The sample shows about 900,000 distinct CDR3 sequences, 30% to 40% of them seen only once. The chain is built from TRBV7-2 and TRBJ2-5; 9 bases are a match to TRBD1. The source is a human donor in good health (CMV status not recorded). Some clones in this sample may be carry-over from other donors' samples. This sample comprised cultured CD8+ T cells from PBMCs, obtained from culture after CMV antigen stimulation. CDR3: CANTSGTGLRASETQYF. The CDR3 nucleotides read TGTGCCAACACCTCGGGGACAGGGCTAAGAGCAAGTGAGACCCAGTACTTC.